The 12 T cell receptor beta chains reported below all come from one sample, sequenced in a study of cytomegalovirus exposure and HLA in healthy donors. Primers: 60 Vbeta forward and 13 Jbeta reverse. The protocol was immunoSEQ multiplex PCR, while the TCRdb copy is restricted to in-frame clones and leaves out a portion. The sample lists just over 150,000 clones, 60% to 80% seen once, with about 1.4% in the top ten. Sample: PBMCs. These receptor sequences come from a woman aged 25 to 39 in good health and CMV-seronegative.

This sequence joins TRBV4-2 and TRBJ2-2; D possibly corresponds to TRBD1 (6 bases). The germline CDR1 and CDR2 sequences are LGHNA and YNFKEQ. The CDR3 is 17 residues long. Trimming took 1 base from V and 6 from J, leaving 18 bases between them. CDR3 sequence reads: CASSQVLQGSSSGELFF. DNA of the CDR3: TGTGCCAGCAGCCAAGTACTTCAGGGGTCTTCCTCCGGGGAGCTGTTTTTT.

The V gene is TRBV4-2, the J gene TRBJ2-1; D is perhaps TRBD1 (5 bases). The V end was cut by 3 bases, the J end by 1 base, with 16 bases between. CDR3 length equals 17 residues. Germline CDR1 and CDR2: LGHNA and YNFKEQ. CDR3 sequence: CASSHGIVRESYNEQFF. In DNA form, the CDR3 reads TGTGCCAGCAGCCATGGAATTGTCAGGGAATCCTACAATGAGCAGTTCTTC.

Notes on this clone: An end of the junction does not agree with germline; a read error may underlie this. The chain couples TRBV15 to TRBJ1-5; maybe TRBD1 (6 bases). Germline V gene sequence: CDR1 LNHNV, CDR2 YYDKDF (reference sequence). This CDR3 region has 15 residues. The CDR3 sequence: CAISITGLPTEPQHF. Written as DNA, the CDR3 is TGTGCCATCAGCATCACAGGGTTACCCACCGAGCCCCAGCATTTT.

The V gene is TRBV25-1, the J gene TRBJ2-5; D might be TRBD2 (5 bases). Trimming shortened V by 6 bases and J by 3 bases, and 17 bases separated the two germline ends. The length of the CDR3 is 15 residues. Germline CDR1 is MGHDK and CDR2 is SYGVNS. The CDR3 DNA is TGTGCCAGCAGCTTCCCCCGCGCGGGTAAAGAGACCCAGTACTTC. Translated, it gives CASSFPRAGKETQYF.

The chain links TRBV29-1 to TRBJ1-1; no reliable D call. The V end was cut by 7 bases, the J end by 1 base, with 13 bases between. Germline V gives CDR1 SQVTM, CDR2 ANQGSEA. The CDR3 is 13 amino acids. The DNA of the CDR3 is TGCAGCGCGGCAGAGGGCACGAACACTGAAGCTTTCTTT. Its protein is CSAAEGTNTEAFF.

The rearrangement uses TRBV2 and TRBJ2-5, with TRBD2 as a possible D gene (5 bases). V lost 1 base and J lost 7, with 16 bases in between. Germline lookup yields CDR1 SNHLY and CDR2 FYNNEI. CDR3 length: 15 amino acids. CDR3 nucleotide sequence: TGTGCCAGCAGTGAAGGAGGTGGGCGGGCCCGGACCCAGTACTTC. Amino acid sequence: CASSEGGGRARTQYF. Full variable domain (rest looked up from reference TRBV2 and TRBJ2-5): EPEVTQTPSHQVTQMGQEVILRCVPISNHLYFYWYRQILGQKVEFLVSFYNNEISEKSEIFDDQFSVERPDGSNFTLKIRSTKLEDSAMYFCASSEGGGRARTQYFGPGTRLLVL.

The chain combines TRBV6-1 with TRBJ1-2; 11 bases line up with TRBD1. Germline V lookup: CDR1 MNHNS, CDR2 SASEGT. The CDR3 is 16 residues long. With 3 bases clipped from V and 6 bases from J, the junction kept 9 bases outside the gene matches. The CDR3 loop is CASSESHPGQGDGYTF. In DNA, the CDR3 is TGTGCCAGCAGTGAGTCCCATCCGGGACAGGGGGATGGCTACACCTTC.

This rearrangement joins TRBV11-3 to TRBJ2-5; possibly TRBD2 for D (6 bases). Germline lookup yields CDR1 SGHNT and CDR2 YENEEA. V dropped 5 bases and J dropped 7 bases, with 23 bases sitting between them. The CDR3 extends over 16 amino acids. The CDR3 DNA follows: TGTGCCAGCAGCCGTCCGAGACTAGATAAGAGGGGGACCCAGTACTTC. It is translated as CASSRPRLDKRGTQYF. Looking up the rest from reference TRBV11-3 and TRBJ2-5 gives the full variable domain: EAGVVQSPRYKIIEKKQPVAFWCNPISGHNTLYWYLQNLGQGPELLIRYENEEAVDDSQLPKDRFSAERLKGVDSTLKIQPAELGDSAVYLCASSRPRLDKRGTQYFGPGTRLLVL.

This clone appeared a single time. As DNA, the CDR3 is TGTGCCAGCAGCGTCGGTCTACAGATCTCCTACGAGCAGTACTTC. Translating it yields CASSVGLQISYEQYF. This chain links TRBV9 with TRBJ2-7; D unclear. The length of the CDR3 is 15 residues. V lost 2 bases to trimming and J lost 0 bases, with 12 bases between them. CDR1 is SGDLS and CDR2 is YYNGEE in the germline V gene.

This chain links TRBV4-2 with TRBJ2-1; 8 bases fit TRBD2. Germline CDR1 and CDR2: LGHNA and YNFKEQ. With V trimmed by 0 bases and J by 2 bases, 9 bases remained unmatched. The CDR3 loop spans 18 amino acids. CDR3 in amino acids: CASSQDTAGEGTYNEQFF. The CDR3 bases are TGTGCCAGCAGCCAAGATACAGCGGGGGAGGGGACCTACAATGAGCAGTTCTTC.

The chain joins TRBV6-5 to TRBJ1-1, with 7 bases that match TRBD1. The CDR3 runs 13 residues. The junction had 7 bases not matched to a gene; V was cut back by 4 bases and J by 8 bases. Looked up from germline, CDR1 is MNHEY and CDR2 is SVGAGI. CDR3 residues: CASSSGTAWEAFF. The DNA for the CDR3 is TGTGCCAGCAGTTCGGGGACAGCCTGGGAAGCTTTCTTT.

The chain combines TRBV11-2 with TRBJ1-1, with D tentatively TRBD1 (6 bases). Per germline, CDR1 SGHAT and CDR2 FQNNGV. This CDR3 region has 19 residues. Trimming shortened V by 0 bases and J by 0 bases, and 20 bases separated the two germline ends. The DNA for the CDR3 is TGTGCCAGCAGCTTAGATGACCCTCGGACAGCGAGGATGAACACTGAAGCTTTCTTT. Protein: CASSLDDPRTARMNTEAFF.